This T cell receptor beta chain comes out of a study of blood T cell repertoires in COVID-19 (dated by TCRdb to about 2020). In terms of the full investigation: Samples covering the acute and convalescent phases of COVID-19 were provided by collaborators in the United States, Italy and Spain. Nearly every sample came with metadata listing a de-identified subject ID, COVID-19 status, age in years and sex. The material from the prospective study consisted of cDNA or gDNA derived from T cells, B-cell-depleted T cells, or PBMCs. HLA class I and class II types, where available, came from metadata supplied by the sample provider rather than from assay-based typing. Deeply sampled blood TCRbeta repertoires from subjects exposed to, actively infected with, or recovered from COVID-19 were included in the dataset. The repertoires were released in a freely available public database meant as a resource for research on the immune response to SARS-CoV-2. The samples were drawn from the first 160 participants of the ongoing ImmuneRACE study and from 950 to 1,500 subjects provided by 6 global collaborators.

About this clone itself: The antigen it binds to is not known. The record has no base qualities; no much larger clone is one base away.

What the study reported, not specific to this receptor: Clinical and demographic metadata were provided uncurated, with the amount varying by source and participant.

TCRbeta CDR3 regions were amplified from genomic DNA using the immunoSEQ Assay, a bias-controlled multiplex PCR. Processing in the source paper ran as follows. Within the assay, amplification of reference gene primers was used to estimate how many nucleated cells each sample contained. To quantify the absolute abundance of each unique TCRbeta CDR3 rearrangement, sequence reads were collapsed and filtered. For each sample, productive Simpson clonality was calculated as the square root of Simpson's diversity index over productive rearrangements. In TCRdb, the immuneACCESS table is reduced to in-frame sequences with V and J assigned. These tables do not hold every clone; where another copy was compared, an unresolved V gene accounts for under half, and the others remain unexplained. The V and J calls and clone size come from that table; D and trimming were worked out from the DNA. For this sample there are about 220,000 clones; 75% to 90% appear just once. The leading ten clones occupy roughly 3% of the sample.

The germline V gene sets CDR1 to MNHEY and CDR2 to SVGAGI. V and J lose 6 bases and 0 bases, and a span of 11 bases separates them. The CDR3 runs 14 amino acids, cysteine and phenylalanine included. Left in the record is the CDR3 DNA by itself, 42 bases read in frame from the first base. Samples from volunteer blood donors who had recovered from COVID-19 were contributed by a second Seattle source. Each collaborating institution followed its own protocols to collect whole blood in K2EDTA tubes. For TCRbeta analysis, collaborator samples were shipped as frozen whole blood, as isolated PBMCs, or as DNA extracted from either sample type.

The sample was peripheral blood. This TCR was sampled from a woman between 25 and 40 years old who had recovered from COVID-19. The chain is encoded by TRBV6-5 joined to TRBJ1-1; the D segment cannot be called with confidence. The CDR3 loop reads CASSRVFMNTEAFF. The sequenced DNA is TGTGCCAGCAGCCGGGTTTTCATGAACACTGAAGCTTTCTTT.